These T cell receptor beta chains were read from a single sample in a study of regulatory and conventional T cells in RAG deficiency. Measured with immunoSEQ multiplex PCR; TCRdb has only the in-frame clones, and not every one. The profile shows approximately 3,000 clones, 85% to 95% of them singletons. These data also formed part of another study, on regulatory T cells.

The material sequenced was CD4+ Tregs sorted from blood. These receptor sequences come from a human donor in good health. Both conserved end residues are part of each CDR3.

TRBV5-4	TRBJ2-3	CASSPPQGRPSMLPSQRQYF
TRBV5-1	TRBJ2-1	CASSLGRSGTGVYNEQFF
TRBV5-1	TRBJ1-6	CASSLVRGDSPLHF
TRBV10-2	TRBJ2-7	CASSEFRDQGNEQYF
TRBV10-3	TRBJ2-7	CAIRGQGAGEQYF
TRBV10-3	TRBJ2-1	CAISESADVREQFF
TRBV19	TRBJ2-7	CASSRQGAYEQYF
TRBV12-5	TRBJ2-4	CASGFTTATSKNIQYF
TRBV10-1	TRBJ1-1	CASSPDWNTEAFF
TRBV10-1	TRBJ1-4	CASSAGTSNEKLFF
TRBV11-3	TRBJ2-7	CASSRGTSYEQYF
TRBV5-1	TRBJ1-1	CASRAGPNTEAFF
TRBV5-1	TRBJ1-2	CASNRGQGVGGYTF
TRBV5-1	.	CASSLGGGAVYEQYF
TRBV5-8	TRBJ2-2	CARTGTGGTGELFF
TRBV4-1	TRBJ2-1	CASSPSTAFSYNEQFF
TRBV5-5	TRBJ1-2	CASSEGPLGYGYTF
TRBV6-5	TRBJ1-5	CASSYTRGSSQHF
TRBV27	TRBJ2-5	CASRPDWKETQYF
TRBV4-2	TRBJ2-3	CASSQGDRGTDTQYF
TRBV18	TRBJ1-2	CASSPRGVYGYTF
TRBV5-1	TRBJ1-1	CASSDTMNTEAFF
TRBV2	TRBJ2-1	CAGASSQDNEQFF
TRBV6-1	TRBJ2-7	CASSAQSGAGATNEQYF
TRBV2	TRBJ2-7	CASSQHGGPYEQYF
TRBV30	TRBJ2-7	CAWGATESEQYF
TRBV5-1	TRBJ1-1	CASSDGTALNTEAFF
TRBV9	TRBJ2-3	CASSQGTESTDTQYF
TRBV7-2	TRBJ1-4	CASSLGGTGGEKLFF
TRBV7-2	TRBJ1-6	CASRFAPGGSSYNSPLHF
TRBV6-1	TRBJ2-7	CAIDRTPFSEQYF
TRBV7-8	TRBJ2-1	CASSPRDSPNEQFF
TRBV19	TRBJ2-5	CASSIVTQETQYF
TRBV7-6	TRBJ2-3	CASSYNPLGVAGAPMDTQYF
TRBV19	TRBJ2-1	CASSIGQGWGQGNNEQFF
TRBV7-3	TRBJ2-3	CASSAGLGGVTDTQYF